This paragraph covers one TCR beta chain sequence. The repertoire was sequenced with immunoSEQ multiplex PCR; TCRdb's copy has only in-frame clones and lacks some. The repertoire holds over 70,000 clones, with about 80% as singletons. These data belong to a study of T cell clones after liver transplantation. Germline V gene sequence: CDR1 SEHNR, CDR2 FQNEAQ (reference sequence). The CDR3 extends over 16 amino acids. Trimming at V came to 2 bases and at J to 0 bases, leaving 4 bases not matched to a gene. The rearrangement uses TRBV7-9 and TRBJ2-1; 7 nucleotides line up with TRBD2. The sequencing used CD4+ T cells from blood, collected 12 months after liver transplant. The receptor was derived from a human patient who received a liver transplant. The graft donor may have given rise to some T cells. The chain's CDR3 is CASSLSLAASYNEQFF. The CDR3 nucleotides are TGTGCCAGCAGCTTAAGTCTAGCGGCCTCCTACAATGAGCAGTTCTTC.